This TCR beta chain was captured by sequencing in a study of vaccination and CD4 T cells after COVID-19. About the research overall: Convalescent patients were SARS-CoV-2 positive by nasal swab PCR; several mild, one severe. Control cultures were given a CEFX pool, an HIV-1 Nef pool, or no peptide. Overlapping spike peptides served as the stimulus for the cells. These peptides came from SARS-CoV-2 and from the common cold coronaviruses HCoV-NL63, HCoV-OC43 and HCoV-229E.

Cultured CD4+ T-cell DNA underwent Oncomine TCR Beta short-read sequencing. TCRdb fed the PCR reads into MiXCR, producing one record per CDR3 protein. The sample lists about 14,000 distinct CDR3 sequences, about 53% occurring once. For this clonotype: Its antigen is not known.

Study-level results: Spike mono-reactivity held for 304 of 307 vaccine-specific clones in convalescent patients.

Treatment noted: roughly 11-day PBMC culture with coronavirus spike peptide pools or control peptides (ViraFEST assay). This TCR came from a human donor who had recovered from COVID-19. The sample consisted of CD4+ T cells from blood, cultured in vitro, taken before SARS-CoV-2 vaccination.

This CDR3 is CASSLPGTGATQPQHF. The CDR3 nucleotides are TGTGCCAGTAGTCTCCCCGGGACAGGGGCAACACAGCCCCAGCATTTT. This rearrangement joins TRBV19 to TRBJ1-5, with TRBD1 identical over 10 bases. Germline CDR1 and CDR2: LNHDA and SQIVND (reference sequence). The CDR3 totals 16 residues. V shed 5 bases, J shed 7 bases, and the junction held 11 bases outside the gene matches.